What follows describes a single T cell receptor (beta chain). This sample stems from a study of regulatory T cells in long-lasting Graves disease. The sample's time point: persistent/refractory GD, antithyroid drugs over 5 years with positive TRAb. From RNA extracted from PBMCs, the TCR library was made. Graves' disease diagnosis relied on American Thyroid Association guidelines. One endocrinology department in Xi'an, China, was where patients came from. Researchers made TCR beta libraries by using iRepertoire HTBI primers and running Arm-PCR on CDR3 regions. Each CDR3 protein gets one entry after TCRdb re-called the multiplex PCR reads with MiXCR. The data contain 430,000 or so distinct CDR3 sequences, around 23% of them singletons. The sequencing used peripheral blood mononuclear cells (PBMCs), collected when the disease was refractory, from a patient treated with antithyroid drugs. The receptor was derived from a female donor with Graves disease.

The CDR3 region has the DNA TGTGCCTGGAGACTGAGGGATGAGCAGTTCTTC. Amino acids: CAWRLRDEQFF. This chain joins TRBV30 and TRBJ2-1, with D possibly being TRBD2 (5 bases). Germline lookup yields CDR1 GTSNPN and CDR2 SVGIG (reference sequence). The germline V and J ends were trimmed by 3 bases and 8 bases, with 8 bases remaining between them. The CDR3 loop spans 11 amino acids.